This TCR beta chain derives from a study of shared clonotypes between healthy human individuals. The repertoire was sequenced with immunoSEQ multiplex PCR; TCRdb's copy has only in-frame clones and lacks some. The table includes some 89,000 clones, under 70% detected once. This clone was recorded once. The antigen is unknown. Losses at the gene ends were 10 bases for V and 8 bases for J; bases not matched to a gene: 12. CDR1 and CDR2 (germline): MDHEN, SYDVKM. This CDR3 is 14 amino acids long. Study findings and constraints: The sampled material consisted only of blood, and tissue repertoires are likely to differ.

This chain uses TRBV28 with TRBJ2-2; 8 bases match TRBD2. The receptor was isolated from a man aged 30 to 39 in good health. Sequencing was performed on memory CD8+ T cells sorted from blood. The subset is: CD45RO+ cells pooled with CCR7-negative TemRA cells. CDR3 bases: TGTGCCACCGCGGGCGGGAGGTATTCAGGGGAGCTGTTTTTT. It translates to CATAGGRYSGELFF.